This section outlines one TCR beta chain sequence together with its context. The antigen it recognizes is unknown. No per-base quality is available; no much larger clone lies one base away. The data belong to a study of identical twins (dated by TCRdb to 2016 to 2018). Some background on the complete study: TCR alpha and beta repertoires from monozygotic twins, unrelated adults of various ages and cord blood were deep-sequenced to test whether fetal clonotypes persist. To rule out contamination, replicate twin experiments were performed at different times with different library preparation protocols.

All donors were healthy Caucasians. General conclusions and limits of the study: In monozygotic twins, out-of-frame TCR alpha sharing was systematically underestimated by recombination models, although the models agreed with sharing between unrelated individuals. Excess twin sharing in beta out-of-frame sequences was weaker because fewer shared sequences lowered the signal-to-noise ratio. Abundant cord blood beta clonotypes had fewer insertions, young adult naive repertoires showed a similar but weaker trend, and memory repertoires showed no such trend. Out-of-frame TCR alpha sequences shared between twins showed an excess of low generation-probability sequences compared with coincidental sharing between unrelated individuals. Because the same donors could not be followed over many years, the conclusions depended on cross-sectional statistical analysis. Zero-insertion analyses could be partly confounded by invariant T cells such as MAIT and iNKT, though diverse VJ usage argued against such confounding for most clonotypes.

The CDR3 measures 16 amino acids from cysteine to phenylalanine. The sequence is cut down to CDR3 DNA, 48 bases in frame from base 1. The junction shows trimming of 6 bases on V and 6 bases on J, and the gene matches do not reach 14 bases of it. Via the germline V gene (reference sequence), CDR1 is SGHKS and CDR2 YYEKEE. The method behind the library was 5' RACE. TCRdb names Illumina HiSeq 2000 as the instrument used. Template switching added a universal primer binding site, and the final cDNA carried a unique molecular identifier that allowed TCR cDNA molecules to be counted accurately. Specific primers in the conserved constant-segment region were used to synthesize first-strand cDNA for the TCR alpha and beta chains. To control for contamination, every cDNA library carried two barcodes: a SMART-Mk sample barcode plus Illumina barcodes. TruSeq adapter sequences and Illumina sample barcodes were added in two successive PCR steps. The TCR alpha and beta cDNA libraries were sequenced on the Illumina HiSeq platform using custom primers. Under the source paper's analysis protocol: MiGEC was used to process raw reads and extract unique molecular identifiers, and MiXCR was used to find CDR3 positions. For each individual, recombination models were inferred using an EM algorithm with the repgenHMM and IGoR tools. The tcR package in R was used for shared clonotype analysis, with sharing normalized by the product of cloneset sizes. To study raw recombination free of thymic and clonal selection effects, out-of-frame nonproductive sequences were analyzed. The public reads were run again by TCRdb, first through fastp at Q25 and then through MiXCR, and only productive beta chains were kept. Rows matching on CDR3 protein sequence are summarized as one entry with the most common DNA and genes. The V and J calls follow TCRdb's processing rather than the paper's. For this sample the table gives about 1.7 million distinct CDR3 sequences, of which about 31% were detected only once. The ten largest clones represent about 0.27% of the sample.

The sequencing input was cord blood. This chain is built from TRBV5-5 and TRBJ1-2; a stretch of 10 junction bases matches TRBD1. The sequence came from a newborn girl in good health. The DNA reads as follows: TGTGCCAGCACTCCACTTCCGAGGACAGGGGGAAATGGCTACACCTTC. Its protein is CASTPLPRTGGNGYTF.